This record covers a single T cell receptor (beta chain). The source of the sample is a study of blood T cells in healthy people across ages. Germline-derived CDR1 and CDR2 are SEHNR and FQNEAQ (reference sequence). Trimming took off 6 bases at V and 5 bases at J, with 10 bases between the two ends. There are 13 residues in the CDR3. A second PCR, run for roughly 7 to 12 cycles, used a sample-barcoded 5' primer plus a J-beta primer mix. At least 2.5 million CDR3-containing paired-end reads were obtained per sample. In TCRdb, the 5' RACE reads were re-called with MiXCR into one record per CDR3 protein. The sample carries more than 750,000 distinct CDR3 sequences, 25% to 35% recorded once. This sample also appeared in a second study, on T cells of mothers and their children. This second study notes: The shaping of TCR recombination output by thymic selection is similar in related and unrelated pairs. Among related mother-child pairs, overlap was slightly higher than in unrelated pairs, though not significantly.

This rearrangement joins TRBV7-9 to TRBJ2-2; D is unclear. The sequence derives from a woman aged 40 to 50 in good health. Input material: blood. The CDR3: CASREGGTGELFF. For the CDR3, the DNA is TGTGCCAGCAGGGAAGGTGGAACCGGGGAGCTGTTTTTT.